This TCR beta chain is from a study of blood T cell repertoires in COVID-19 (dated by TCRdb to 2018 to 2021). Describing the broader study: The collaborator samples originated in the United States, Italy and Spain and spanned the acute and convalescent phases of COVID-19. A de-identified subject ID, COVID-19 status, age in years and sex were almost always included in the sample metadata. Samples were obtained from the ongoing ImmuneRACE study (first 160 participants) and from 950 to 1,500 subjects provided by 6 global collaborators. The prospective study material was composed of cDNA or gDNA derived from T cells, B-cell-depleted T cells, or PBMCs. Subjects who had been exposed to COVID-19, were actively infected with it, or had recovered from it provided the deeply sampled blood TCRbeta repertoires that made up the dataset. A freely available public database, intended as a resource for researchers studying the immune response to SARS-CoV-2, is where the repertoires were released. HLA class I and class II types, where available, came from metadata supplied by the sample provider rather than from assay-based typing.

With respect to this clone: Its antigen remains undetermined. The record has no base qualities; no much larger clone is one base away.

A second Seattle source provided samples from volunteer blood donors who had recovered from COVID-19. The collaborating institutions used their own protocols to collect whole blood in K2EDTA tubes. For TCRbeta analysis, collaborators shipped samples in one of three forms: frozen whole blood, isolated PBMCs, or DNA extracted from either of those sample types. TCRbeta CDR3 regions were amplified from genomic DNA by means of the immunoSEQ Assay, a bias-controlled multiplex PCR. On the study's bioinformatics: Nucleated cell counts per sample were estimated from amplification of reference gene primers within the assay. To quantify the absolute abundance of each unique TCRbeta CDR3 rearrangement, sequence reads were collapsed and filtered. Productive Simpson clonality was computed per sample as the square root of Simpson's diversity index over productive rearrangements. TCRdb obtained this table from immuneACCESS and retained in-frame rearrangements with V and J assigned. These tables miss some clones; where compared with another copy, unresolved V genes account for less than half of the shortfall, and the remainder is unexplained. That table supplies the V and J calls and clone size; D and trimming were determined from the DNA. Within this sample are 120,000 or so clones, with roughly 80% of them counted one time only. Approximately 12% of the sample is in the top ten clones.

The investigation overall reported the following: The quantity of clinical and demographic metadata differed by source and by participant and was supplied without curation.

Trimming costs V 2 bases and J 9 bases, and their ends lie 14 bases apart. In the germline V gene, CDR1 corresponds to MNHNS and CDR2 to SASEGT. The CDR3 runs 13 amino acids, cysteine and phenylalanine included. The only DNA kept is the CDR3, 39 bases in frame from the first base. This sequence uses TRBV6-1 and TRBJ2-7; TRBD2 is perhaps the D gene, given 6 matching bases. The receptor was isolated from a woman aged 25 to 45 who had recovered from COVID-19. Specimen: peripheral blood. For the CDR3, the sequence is CASSERGGKGQYF. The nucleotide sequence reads TGTGCCAGCAGTGAACGGGGCGGGAAAGGGCAGTACTTC.